One and the same sample provided the 21 T cell receptor beta chains below, sequenced in a study of T cells in Graves' hyperthyroidism and ophthalmopathy. RNA transcripts served as the template for amplifying TCR beta CDR3 regions. HTBI primers drove first-round RT-PCR of the TCR CDR3. MiXCR, applied by TCRdb to the multiplex PCR reads, yields one record per CDR3 protein. The top ten hold roughly an eighth of the sample, which has 600,000 or so distinct CDR3 sequences, approximately 15% seen once. Sequences were obtained from blood. The receptors here all came from a woman aged 45-65 years with Graves' ophthalmopathy.

This clonotype was found many times. The genes are TRBV28 and TRBJ2-6; no firm D call. V shed 2 bases and J shed 1 base, with 15 bases lying between them. CDR3 length: 18 amino acids. Germline loops: CDR1 MDHEN, CDR2 SYDVKM. The CDR3 sequence is CASSLDVWAASGANVLTF. The CDR3 DNA reads TGTGCCAGCAGTTTAGATGTTTGGGCAGCTTCTGGGGCCAACGTCCTGACTTTC.

For this clonotype: This clone may be a read error of a much larger clone one base away. The V gene is TRBV6-2 or TRBV6-3, the J gene TRBJ2-7; D ambiguous. The CDR3 runs 16 residues. Germline CDR1 is MNHEY and CDR2 is SVGEGT. Deletions cut 0 bases from V and 1 base from J, with 13 bases between. The CDR3 DNA is TGTGCCAGCAGTTACTCAACGGGTTCCCCTTCCTACGAGCAGTACTTC. It yields the protein CASSYSTGSPSYEQYF.

This clonotype has only a few counts. This chain links TRBV7-3 with TRBJ2-3; D remains ambiguous. The CDR3 covers 17 residues. V shed 4 bases and J shed 2 bases, with 19 bases lying between them. The germline V gene has CDR1 SGHTA and CDR2 FQGTGA. CDR3 protein: CASSSVGPDADTDTQYF. CDR3 in DNA: TGTGCCAGCAGCTCAGTAGGTCCCGACGCAGACACAGATACGCAGTATTTT. Filled out from reference TRBV7-3 and TRBJ2-3, the complete variable domain reads GAGVSQTPSNKVTEKGKYVELRCDPISGHTALYWYRQSLGQGPEFLIYFQGTGAADDSGLPNDRFFAVRPEGSVSTLKIQRTERGDSAVYLCASSSVGPDADTDTQYFGPGTRLTVL.

The chain links TRBV4-1 to TRBJ2-2; 7 bases match TRBD2. In germline, CDR1 is MGHRA, CDR2 YSYEKL. The CDR3 spans 16 residues. The J segment lost 7 bases and the V segment lost 0 bases, leaving 8 bases of the junction unmatched. CDR3 sequence: CASSQEGFPGGGELFF. DNA for the CDR3: TGCGCCAGCAGCCAAGAAGGCTTCCCGGGGGGCGGGGAGCTGTTTTTT.

This clonotype has at least ten counts. This rearrangement joins TRBV28 to TRBJ1-2; D gene unclear. Trimming cost V 5 bases and J 5 bases, with 6 bases left between them. Looked up from germline, CDR1 is MDHEN and CDR2 is SYDVKM. The length of the CDR3 is 11 residues. This CDR3 is CASSDSYGYTF. As DNA, the CDR3 is TGTGCCAGCAGTGACTCGTATGGCTACACCTTC.

In this sample, this clonotype turned up many times. The V gene is TRBV28, the J gene TRBJ2-3; D is possibly TRBD2 (7 bases). V was cut by 8 bases and J by 0 bases, with 21 bases left in between. The CDR3 is 17 amino acids. Germline values: CDR1 MDHEN, CDR2 SYDVKM. The CDR3: CASLKGGGVFSTDTQYF. CDR3 nucleotide sequence: TGTGCCAGCCTCAAGGGGGGAGGGGTGTTTAGCACAGATACGCAGTATTTT.

Of note for this clonotype: It may be a read error: a sequence one base away is much more abundant. The V call is TRBV10-3, the J call TRBJ2-1, with TRBD2 matching over 11 bases. The CDR3 spans 13 residues. V dropped 6 bases and J dropped 6; count of bases not matched to a gene: 1. The germline CDR1 and CDR2 sequences are ENHRY and SYGVKD. In DNA form, the CDR3 reads TGTGCCATCAGACTAGCGGGAGTCAATGAGCAGTTCTTC. This translates into CAIRLAGVNEQFF.

This clonotype was picked up many times. V and J are TRBV11-2 and TRBJ2-4; 9 nucleotides line up with TRBD2. V was pared by 1 base and J by 5 bases, with 9 bases of the junction left unmatched. CDR1 is SGHAT, CDR2 FQNNGV, per germline. CDR3 length: 17 residues. This CDR3 is CASSLGLREGLENIQYF. The DNA of the CDR3 is TGTGCCAGCAGCTTAGGTCTGCGGGAGGGTTTGGAAAACATTCAGTACTTC.

This clonotype was recorded at least ten times. This chain uses TRBV7-9 with TRBJ2-7, with D possibly called TRBD1 or TRBD2 (5 bases each). Germline V lookup: CDR1 SEHNR, CDR2 FQNEAQ (reference sequence). The length of the CDR3 is 13 residues. Trimming removed 1 base at V and 7 bases at J, with 11 bases between. For the CDR3, the DNA is TGTGCCAGCAGCTTAGGGGGGAGACCGGAGCAGTACTTC. Translation gives CASSLGGRPEQYF.

Ten or more counts support this clonotype. V and J are TRBV20-1 and TRBJ2-5, with D perhaps TRBD1 (7 bases). In germline, CDR1 is DFQATT, CDR2 SNEGSKA (reference sequence). The CDR3 is 12 amino acids. Trimming took off 5 bases at V and 5 bases at J, with 12 bases between the two ends. CDR3 bases: TGCAGTGCTCAGGGGGGTACGGAGACCCAGTACTTC. As protein: CSAQGGTETQYF.

The J gene is TRBJ1-6, the V gene TRBV28; D remains unclear. CDR3 length equals 14 residues. CDR1 is MDHEN and CDR2 is SYDVKM in the germline V gene. The V end lost 4 bases, the J end lost 6 bases, and 10 bases lay between the germline ends. The CDR3 nucleotides read TGTGCCAGCAGTTCCGCCCTTGTTAATTCACCCCTCCACTTT. Protein: CASSSALVNSPLHF.

This clonotype appeared many times. V gene TRBV2 combines with J gene TRBJ2-7; TRBD1 aligns across 8 bases. The CDR3 is 14 amino acids. V was clipped by 9 bases and J by 4 bases; unmatched bases: 11. Germline loops: CDR1 SNHLY, CDR2 FYNNEI. The CDR3 spells CASDEQGEGYEQYF. The CDR3 DNA reads TGTGCCAGTGACGAACAGGGGGAAGGGTACGAGCAGTACTTC.

The rearrangement joins TRBV27 to TRBJ2-3, with TRBD2 as a possible D gene (5 bases). The CDR3 has 14 amino acids. Germline V gene data show CDR1 as MNHEY and CDR2 as SMNVEV (reference sequence). The V end was cut by 7 bases, the J end by 1 base, with 12 bases between. For the CDR3, the DNA is TGTGCCAGCAATTTGGGAGTCGGCACAGATACGCAGTATTTT. It specifies CASNLGVGTDTQYF.

This clonotype was picked up many times. The J gene is TRBJ2-3, the V gene TRBV3-1; the D gene is possibly TRBD2 (6 bases). CDR1 is LGHDT, CDR2 YNNKEL, per germline (reference sequence). V was pared by 2 bases and J by 4 bases, with 10 bases between. The CDR3 is made up of 14 amino acids. As DNA, the CDR3 is TGTGCCAGCAGCCAACCGGGGGTCCCAGATACGCAGTATTTT. Its protein is CASSQPGVPDTQYF.

This clonotype was seen ten or more times. The chain couples TRBV12-3 or TRBV12-4 to TRBJ1-1; no firm D call. The V end lost 3 bases, the J end lost 1 base, and 9 bases lay between the germline ends. This CDR3 region has 14 residues. CDR3 in amino acids: CASSFGVRNTEAFF. CDR3 coding DNA: TGTGCCAGCAGTTTTGGTGTGAGGAACACTGAAGCTTTCTTT.

The table lists this clonotype with a few counts. V is TRBV19 and J is TRBJ1-2, with D unresolved. The CDR3 covers 15 residues. Trimming left V 1 base short and J 2 bases short, with 11 bases between. Germline assignment: CDR1 LNHDA and CDR2 SQIVND (reference sequence). CDR3 sequence: CASSIGTRENYGYTF. As DNA, the CDR3 is TGTGCCAGTAGTATAGGGACGAGGGAAAACTATGGCTACACCTTC.

This clonotype has more than one count but fewer than ten. One end of the junction varies from germline; a read error may be responsible. The chain recombines TRBV28 with TRBJ1-5, with unresolved D. This CDR3 contains 14 residues. CDR1 MDHEN and CDR2 SYDVKM come from the germline V gene. The CDR3 loop reads CANSLNGVGQPQHF. As DNA, the CDR3 is TGTGCCAACAGTTTAAATGGGGTTGGTCAGCCCCAGCATTTT.

This chain joins TRBV14 and TRBJ2-3; no firm D call. V gave up 0 bases and J gave up 2 bases, with 9 bases separating them. CDR1 SGHDN and CDR2 FVKESK come from the germline V gene. CDR3 length: 15 amino acids. CDR3 nucleotides: TGTGCCAGCAGCCAAGAGGCGTGGTTCACAGATACGCAGTATTTT. Amino acids: CASSQEAWFTDTQYF.

This chain connects TRBV4-2 to TRBJ2-1, with 12 bases aligning to TRBD2. Germline V gene lookup returns CDR1 LGHNA and CDR2 YNFKEQ. The junction had 14 bases not matched to a gene; V was cut back by 4 bases and J by 10 bases. This CDR3 comprises 17 residues. CDR3 loop: CASSPGSGLAGTYEQFF. The CDR3 nucleotides read TGTGCCAGCAGCCCTGGCTCAGGACTAGCGGGAACATACGAGCAGTTCTTC.

The chain combines TRBV9 with TRBJ2-7; D is unclear. Per the germline V gene, CDR1 is SGDLS and CDR2 is YYNGEE. Trimming removed 0 bases from V and 6 bases from J, with 7 bases in between. The CDR3 is 12 residues long. The DNA for the CDR3 is TGTGCCAGCAGCGTAGGGGATGGCGAGCAGTACTTC. Its translation is CASSVGDGEQYF.

There are a few counts of this clonotype. The V call is TRBV12-3 or TRBV12-4, the J call TRBJ2-1, with TRBD2 identical over 11 bases. The CDR3 has 16 amino acids. With V trimmed by 6 bases and J by 3 bases, 7 bases remained unmatched. The chain's CDR3 is CASSFISGGVYNEQFF. CDR3 DNA sequence: TGTGCCAGCAGCTTCATTAGCGGGGGGGTCTACAATGAGCAGTTCTTC.